This TCR beta chain appears in the sequencing data of a study of graft-versus-host responses after intestinal transplantation. Across the whole study: Recipients had multivisceral, liver-intestinal, or isolated intestinal transplants. Overall study findings and caveats: There was an association between peak levels of circulating GvH clones and early post-transplant HvG declines. Allograft graft-versus-host to host-versus-graft clonal ratios ran high in patients with graft-donor T cell macrochimerism.

CDR3 size: 15 residues. Per the germline V gene, CDR1 is SGDLS and CDR2 is YYNGEE. Some clones are missing from TCRdb's copy, which holds only in-frame ones; the method was immunoSEQ multiplex PCR. The sample lists over 100,000 clones, approximately 95% occurring once. As concerns this clone: Its target is unknown. Germline and junction disagree at one end, which may indicate a read error.

The sample in question was unstimulated CD8+ T cells sorted from spleen or lymph node cells, obtained before intestinal transplant. The sequence came from a human donor who received an intestinal transplant. The chain uses TRBV9 and TRBJ2-1; 11 positions match TRBD2. The CDR3 is CASSAGTSGYNEQLF. The CDR3 coding sequence is TGTGCCAGCAGCGCCGGGACTAGCGGCTACAATGAGCAGCTCTTC.